This TCR beta chain derives from a study of follicular helper T cells after annual influenza vaccination. At the level of the study: Some donors were sampled over the 2013-2014, 2014-2015 and 2015-2016 vaccinations. Study observations and caveats: ICOS+CD38+ cTfh clonality change tracked circulating plasmablast frequency change. Undersampling of the much larger non-cTfh compartments could not be excluded for influenza clone enrichment.

Time point given: 2015-2016 season, pre-vaccination. Community-dwelling subjects without influenza vaccination in the prior 6 months were enrolled. Comment on this clone: Its antigen is as yet unknown.

Using immunoSEQ multiplex PCR, the repertoire was profiled, and TCRdb retains in-frame clones only, with some absent. The table has roughly 15,000 clones, just under 80% seen once. Germline V gene lookup returns CDR1 SQVTM and CDR2 ANQGSEA. This CDR3 is 14 amino acids long. V was shortened by 3 bases and J by 3 bases, with 15 bases between the two germline ends. The specimen was CXCR5- memory CD4+ T cells sorted from blood, collected on the day of influenza vaccination. This receptor was obtained from an adult who received the influenza vaccine. The rearrangement links TRBV29-1 to TRBJ2-7; maybe TRBD2 (7 bases). The CDR3 nucleotides are TGCAGCGTTGATTCAGGGAGGGGGGTCTACGAGCAGTACTTC. It codes for CSVDSGRGVYEQYF.